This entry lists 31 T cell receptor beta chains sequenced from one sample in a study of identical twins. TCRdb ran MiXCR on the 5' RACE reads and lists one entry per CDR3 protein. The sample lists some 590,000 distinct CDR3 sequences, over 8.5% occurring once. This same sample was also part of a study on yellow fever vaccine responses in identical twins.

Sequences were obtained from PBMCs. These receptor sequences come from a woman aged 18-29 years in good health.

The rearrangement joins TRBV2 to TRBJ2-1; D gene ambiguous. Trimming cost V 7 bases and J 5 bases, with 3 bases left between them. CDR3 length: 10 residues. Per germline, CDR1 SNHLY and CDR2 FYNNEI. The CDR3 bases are TGTGCCAGCAATCACAATGAGCAGTTCTTC. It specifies CASNHNEQFF.

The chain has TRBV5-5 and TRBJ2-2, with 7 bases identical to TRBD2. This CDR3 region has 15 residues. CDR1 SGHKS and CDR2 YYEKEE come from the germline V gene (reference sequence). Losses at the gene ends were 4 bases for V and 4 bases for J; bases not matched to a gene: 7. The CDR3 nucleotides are TGTGCCAGCAGCCTAGGGACTACTCCCACCGGGGAGCTGTTTTTT. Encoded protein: CASSLGTTPTGELFF.

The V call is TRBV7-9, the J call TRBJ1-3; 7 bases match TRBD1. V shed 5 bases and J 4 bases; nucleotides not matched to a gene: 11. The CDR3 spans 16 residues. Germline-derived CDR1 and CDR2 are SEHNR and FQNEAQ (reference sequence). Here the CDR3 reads CASSAPTGTVGNTIYF. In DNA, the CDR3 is TGTGCCAGCAGCGCCCCGACCGGGACAGTGGGAAACACCATATATTTT.

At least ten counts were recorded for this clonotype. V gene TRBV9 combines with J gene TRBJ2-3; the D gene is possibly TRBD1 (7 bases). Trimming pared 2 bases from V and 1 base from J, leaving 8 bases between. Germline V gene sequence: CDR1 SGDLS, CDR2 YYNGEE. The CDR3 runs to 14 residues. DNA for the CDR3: TGTGCCAGCAGCGTCAGGGGGGGCACAGATACGCAGTATTTT. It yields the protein CASSVRGGTDTQYF.

CDR3 bases: TGCAGCGTCGAATCGTTCGAGCGGGAGAACAATGAGCAGTTCTTC. As protein: CSVESFERENNEQFF. The chain recombines TRBV29-1 with TRBJ2-1; the match to TRBD2 covers 8 bases. The CDR3 extends over 15 amino acids. Trimming removed 6 bases from V and 5 bases from J; junction bases left unmatched: 12. From germline, CDR1 is SQVTM and CDR2 ANQGSEA.

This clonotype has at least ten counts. This CDR3 reads CSARDQDRGDTEAFF. CDR3 DNA sequence: TGCAGTGCTAGAGATCAGGACAGGGGGGACACTGAAGCTTTCTTT. The chain combines TRBV20-1 with TRBJ1-1; 10 positions agree with TRBD1. The CDR3 runs 15 residues. The J segment lost 3 bases and the V segment lost 0 bases, leaving 4 bases of the junction unmatched. Looked up from germline, CDR1 is DFQATT and CDR2 is SNEGSKA (reference sequence).

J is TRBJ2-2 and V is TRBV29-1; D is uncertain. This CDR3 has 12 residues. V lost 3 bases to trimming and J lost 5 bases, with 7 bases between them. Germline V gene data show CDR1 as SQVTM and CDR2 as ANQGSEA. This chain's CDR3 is CSVEGETGELFF. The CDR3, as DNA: TGCAGCGTTGAGGGCGAAACCGGGGAGCTGTTTTTT.

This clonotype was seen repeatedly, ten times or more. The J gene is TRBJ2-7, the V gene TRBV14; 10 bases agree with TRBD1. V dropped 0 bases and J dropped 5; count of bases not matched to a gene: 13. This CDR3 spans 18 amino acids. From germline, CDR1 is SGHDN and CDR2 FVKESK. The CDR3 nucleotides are TGTGCCAGCAGCCAAGAGCTTCCCGGGACAGGGGCGAGTAACGAGCAGTACTTC. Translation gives CASSQELPGTGASNEQYF.

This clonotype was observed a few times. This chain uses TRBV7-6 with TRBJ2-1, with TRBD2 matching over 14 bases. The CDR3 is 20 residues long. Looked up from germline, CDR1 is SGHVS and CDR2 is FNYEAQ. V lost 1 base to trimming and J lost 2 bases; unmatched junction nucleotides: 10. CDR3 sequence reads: CASSLVGAGTSGSPYNEQFF. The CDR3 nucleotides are TGTGCCAGCAGCTTAGTCGGGGCCGGGACTAGCGGGAGTCCCTACAATGAGCAGTTCTTC. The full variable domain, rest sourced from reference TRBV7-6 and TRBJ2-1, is GAGVSQSPRYKVTKRGQDVALRCDPISGHVSLYWYRQALGQGPEFLTYFNYEAQQDKSGLPNDRFSAERPEGSISTLTIQRTEQRDSAMYRCASSLVGAGTSGSPYNEQFFGPGTRLTVL.

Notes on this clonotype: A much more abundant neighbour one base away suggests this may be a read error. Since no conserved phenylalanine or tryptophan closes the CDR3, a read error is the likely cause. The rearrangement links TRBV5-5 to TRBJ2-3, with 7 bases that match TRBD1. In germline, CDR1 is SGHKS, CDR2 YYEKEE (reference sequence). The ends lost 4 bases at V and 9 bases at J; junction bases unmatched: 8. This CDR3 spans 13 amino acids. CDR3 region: CASSTQTGWTQYS. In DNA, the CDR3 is TGTGCCAGCAGCACCCAGACAGGGTGGACGCAGTATTCT.

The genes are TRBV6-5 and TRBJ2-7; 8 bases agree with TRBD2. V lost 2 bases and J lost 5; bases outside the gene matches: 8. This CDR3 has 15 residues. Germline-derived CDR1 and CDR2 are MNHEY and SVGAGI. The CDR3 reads CASSYGSGGLNEQYF. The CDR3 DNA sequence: TGTGCCAGCAGTTACGGTTCGGGAGGGCTCAACGAGCAGTACTTC.

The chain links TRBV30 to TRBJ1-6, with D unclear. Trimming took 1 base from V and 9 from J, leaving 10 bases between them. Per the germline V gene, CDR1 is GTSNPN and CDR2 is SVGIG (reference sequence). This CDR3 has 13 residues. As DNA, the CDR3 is TGTGCCTGGAGTGGTAATACGATTTCACCCCTCCACTTT. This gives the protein CAWSGNTISPLHF.

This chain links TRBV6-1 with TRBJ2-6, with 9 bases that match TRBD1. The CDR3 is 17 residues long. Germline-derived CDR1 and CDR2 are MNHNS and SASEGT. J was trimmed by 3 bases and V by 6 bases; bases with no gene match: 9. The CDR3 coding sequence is TGTGCCAGCAGGAAGGGACAGGGAGCCGGTGGGGCCAACGTCCTGACTTTC. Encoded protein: CASRKGQGAGGANVLTF.

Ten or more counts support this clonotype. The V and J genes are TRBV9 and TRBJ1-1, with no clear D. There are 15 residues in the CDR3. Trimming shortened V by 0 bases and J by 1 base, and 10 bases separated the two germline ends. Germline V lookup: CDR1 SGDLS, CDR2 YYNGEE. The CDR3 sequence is CASSVGRQRNTEAFF. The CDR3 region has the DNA TGTGCCAGCAGCGTAGGTCGGCAGAGGAACACTGAAGCTTTCTTT.

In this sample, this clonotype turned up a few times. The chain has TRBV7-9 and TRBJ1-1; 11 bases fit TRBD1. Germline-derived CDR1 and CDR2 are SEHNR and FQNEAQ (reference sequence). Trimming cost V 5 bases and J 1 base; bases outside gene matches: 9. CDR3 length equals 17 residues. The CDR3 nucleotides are TGTGCCAGCAGCACCCCGGGACAGGGGGTTTGGAACACTGAAGCTTTCTTT. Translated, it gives CASSTPGQGVWNTEAFF.

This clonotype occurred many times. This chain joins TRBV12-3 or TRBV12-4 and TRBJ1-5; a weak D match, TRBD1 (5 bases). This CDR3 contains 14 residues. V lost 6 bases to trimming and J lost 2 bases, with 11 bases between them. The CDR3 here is CASRGTKRNQPQHF. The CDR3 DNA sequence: TGTGCCAGCAGGGGGACGAAACGCAATCAGCCCCAGCATTTT.

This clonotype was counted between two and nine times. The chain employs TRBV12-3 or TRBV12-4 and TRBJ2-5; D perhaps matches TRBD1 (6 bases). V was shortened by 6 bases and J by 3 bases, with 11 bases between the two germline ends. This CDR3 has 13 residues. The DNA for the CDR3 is TGTGCCAGCAGCTCTCGGACAGAAGAGACCCAGTACTTC. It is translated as CASSSRTEETQYF.

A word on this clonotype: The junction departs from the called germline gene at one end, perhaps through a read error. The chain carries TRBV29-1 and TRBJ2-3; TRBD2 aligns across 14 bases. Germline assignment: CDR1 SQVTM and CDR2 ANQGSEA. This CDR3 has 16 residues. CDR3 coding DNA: TGCAGCGGTGGAGGCGGGACTAGCGGGAGCACACATACGCAGTATTTT. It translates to CSGGGGTSGSTHTQYF.

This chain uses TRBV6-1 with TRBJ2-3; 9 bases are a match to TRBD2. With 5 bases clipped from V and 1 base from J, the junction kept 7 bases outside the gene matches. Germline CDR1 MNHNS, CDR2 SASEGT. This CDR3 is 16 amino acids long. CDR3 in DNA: TGTGCCAGCAGTCGCACCCGGACTAGCGGCACAGATACGCAGTATTTT. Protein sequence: CASSRTRTSGTDTQYF.

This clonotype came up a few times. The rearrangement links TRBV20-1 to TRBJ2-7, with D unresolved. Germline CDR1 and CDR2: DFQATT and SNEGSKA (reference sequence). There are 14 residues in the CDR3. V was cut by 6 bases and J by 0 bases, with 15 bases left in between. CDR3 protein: CSAMDPHSSYEQYF. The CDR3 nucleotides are TGCAGTGCCATGGACCCCCACTCCTCCTACGAGCAGTACTTC.

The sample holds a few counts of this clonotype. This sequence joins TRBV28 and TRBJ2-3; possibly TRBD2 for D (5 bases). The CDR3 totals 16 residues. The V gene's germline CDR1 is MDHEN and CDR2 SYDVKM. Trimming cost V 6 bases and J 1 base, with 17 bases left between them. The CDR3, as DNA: TGTGCCAGCAGATGCCCTGAATTGAGGGGCACAGATACGCAGTATTTT. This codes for CASRCPELRGTDTQYF.

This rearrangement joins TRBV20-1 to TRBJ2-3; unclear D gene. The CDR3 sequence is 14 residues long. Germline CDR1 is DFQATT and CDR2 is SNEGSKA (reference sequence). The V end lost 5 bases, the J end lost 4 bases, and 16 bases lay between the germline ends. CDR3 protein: CSAVRPGTSDTQYF. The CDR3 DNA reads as TGCAGTGCTGTCCGCCCAGGAACCTCAGATACGCAGTATTTT.

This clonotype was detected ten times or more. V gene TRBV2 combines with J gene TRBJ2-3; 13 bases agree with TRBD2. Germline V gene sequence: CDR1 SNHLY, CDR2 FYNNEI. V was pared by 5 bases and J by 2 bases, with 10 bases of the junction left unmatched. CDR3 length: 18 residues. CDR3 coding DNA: TGTGCCAGCAGTTCCACTAGCGGGGGGGATTGGGTCACAGATACGCAGTATTTT. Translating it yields CASSSTSGGDWVTDTQYF.

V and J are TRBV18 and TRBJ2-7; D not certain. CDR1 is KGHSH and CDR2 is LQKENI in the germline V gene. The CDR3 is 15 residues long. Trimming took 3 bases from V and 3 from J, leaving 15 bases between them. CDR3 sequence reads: CASSPSASHLYEQYF. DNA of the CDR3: TGTGCCAGCTCACCCTCAGCCTCACATCTCTACGAGCAGTACTTC.

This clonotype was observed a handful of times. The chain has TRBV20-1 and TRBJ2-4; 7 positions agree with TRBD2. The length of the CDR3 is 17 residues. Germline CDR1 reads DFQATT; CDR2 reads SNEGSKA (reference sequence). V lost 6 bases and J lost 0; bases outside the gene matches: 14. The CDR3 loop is CSASPVTSSLAKNIQYF. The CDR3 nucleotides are TGCAGTGCCAGTCCCGTGACTAGCTCCCTAGCCAAAAACATTCAGTACTTC.

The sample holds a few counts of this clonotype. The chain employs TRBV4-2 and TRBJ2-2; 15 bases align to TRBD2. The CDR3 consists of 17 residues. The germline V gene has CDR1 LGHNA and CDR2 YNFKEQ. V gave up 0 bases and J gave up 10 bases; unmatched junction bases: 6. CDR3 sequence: CASSQEGTSGRKAELFF. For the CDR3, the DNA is TGTGCCAGCAGCCAAGAAGGGACTAGCGGGAGGAAGGCGGAGCTGTTTTTT.

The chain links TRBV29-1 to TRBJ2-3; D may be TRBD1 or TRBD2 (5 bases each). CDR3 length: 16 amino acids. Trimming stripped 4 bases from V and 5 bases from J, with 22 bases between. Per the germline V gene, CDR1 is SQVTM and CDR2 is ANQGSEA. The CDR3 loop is CSVAGTRQHSGDTQYF. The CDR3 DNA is TGCAGCGTTGCGGGAACCCGACAGCACAGTGGAGATACGCAGTATTTT.

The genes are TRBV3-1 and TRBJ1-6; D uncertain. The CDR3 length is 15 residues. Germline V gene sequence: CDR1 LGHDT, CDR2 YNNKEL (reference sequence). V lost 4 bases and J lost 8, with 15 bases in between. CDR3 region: CASSPPGMWDSPLHF. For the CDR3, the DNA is TGTGCCAGCAGCCCACCGGGTATGTGGGATTCACCCCTCCACTTT.

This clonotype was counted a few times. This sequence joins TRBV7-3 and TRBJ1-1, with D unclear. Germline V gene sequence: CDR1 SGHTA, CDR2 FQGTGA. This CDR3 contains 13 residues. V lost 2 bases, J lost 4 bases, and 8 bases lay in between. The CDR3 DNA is TGTGCCAGCAGCTTACGGGGTTTCACTGAAGCTTTCTTT. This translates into CASSLRGFTEAFF. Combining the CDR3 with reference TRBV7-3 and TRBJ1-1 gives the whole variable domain GAGVSQTPSNKVTEKGKYVELRCDPISGHTALYWYRQSLGQGPEFLIYFQGTGAADDSGLPNDRFFAVRPEGSVSTLKIQRTERGDSAVYLCASSLRGFTEAFFGQGTRLTVV.

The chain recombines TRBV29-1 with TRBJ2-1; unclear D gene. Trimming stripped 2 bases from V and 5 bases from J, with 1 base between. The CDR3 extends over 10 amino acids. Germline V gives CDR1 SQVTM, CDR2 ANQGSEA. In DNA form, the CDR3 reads TGCAGCGTTGAAAACAATGAGCAGTTCTTC. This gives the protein CSVENNEQFF.

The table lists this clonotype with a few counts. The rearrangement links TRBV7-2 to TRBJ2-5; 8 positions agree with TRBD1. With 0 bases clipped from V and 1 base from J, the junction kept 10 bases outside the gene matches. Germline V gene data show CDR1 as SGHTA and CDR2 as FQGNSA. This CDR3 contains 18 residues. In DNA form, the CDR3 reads TGTGCCAGCAGCTTAGCTGGACAGGGAGCATTAGGCCAAGAGACCCAGTACTTC. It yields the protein CASSLAGQGALGQETQYF.